These 21 T cell receptor beta chains share one sample of origin, sequenced in a study of immune cell composition in non-small cell lung cancer. Clones were sequenced by immunoSEQ multiplex PCR, and TCRdb holds only the in-frame ones, with some missing. Found here are roughly 3,700 clones, roughly 70% of them singletons; the top ten hold around 30%. The sample consisted of lung tumor tissue. Receptors originate from a human donor with non-small cell lung cancer.

The chain links TRBV28 to TRBJ1-4; weak D call: TRBD1 (5 bases). Trimming cost V 7 bases and J 6 bases, with 15 bases left between them. Germline-derived CDR1 and CDR2 are MDHEN and SYDVKM. CDR3 length equals 14 residues. DNA for the CDR3: TGTGCCAGCATAAGTAGTGGGGCGTATGAAAAACTGTTTTTT. Translation gives CASISSGAYEKLFF.

The chain carries TRBV6-1 and TRBJ2-7; D is possibly TRBD2 (5 bases). Germline CDR1 MNHNS, CDR2 SASEGT. The CDR3 loop spans 14 amino acids. V lost 7 bases and J 1 base, leaving 14 bases between the germline ends. In DNA, the CDR3 is TGTGCCAGCAAGGAGGAAGCGAGATCCTACGAGCAGTACTTC. Residues: CASKEEARSYEQYF.

The V gene is TRBV19, the J gene TRBJ1-1, with a tentative D call TRBD1 (6 bases). Germline V lookup: CDR1 LNHDA, CDR2 SQIVND (reference sequence). The V and J ends lost 6 bases and 0 bases respectively, with 17 bases between them. This CDR3 contains 16 residues. The CDR3 loop is CASSKQGSGVNTEAFF. The CDR3 DNA reads TGTGCCAGTAGCAAACAGGGAAGTGGAGTGAACACTGAAGCTTTCTTT. The full variable domain, with the rest looked up from reference TRBV19 and TRBJ1-1, is DGGITQSPKYLFRKEGQNVTLSCEQNLNHDAMYWYRQDPGQGLRLIYYSQIVNDFQKGDIAEGYSVSREKKESFPLTVTSAQKNPTAFYLCASSKQGSGVNTEAFFGQGTRLTVV.

V gene TRBV11-3 combines with J gene TRBJ2-3, with a possible D match to TRBD2 (6 bases). The V end was cut by 1 base, the J end by 2 bases, with 10 bases between. This CDR3 has 15 amino acids. Per the germline V gene, CDR1 is SGHNT and CDR2 is YENEEA. The CDR3 DNA reads TGTGCCAGCAGCTTAGCGGGGGAGGACACAGATACGCAGTATTTT. This gives the protein CASSLAGEDTDTQYF.

This rearrangement joins TRBV28 to TRBJ2-3; possibly TRBD2 for D (6 bases). V dropped 2 bases and J dropped 4 bases, with 10 bases sitting between them. The germline gives CDR1 MDHEN, CDR2 SYDVKM. The CDR3 runs 14 residues. CDR3 in DNA: TGTGCCAGCAGTTTAGGGGGGACGCCAGATACGCAGTATTTT. It yields the protein CASSLGGTPDTQYF.

The chain employs TRBV19 and TRBJ2-2; D gene uncertain. The V gene lost 5 bases and the J gene lost 6 bases, with 19 bases spanning the gap. The CDR3 covers 16 residues. Germline CDR1 reads LNHDA; CDR2 reads SQIVND (reference sequence). The CDR3 loop reads CASSLALPGFAGELFF. The CDR3 DNA reads TGTGCCAGTAGTCTTGCCTTGCCAGGTTTTGCCGGGGAGCTGTTTTTT.

V is TRBV21-1 and J is TRBJ1-3. TRBV21-1 is noted as a pseudogene. The CDR3 has 20 amino acids. The CDR3 DNA follows: TGTGCCAGCAGCAAATTAGCGGGGACTGCCGATCATGAGTCTGGAAACACCATATATTTT. Translated, it gives CASSKLAGTADHESGNTIYF.

The V gene is TRBV28, the J gene TRBJ1-1; unclear D gene. The V gene lost 5 bases and the J gene lost 5 bases, with 15 bases spanning the gap. The CDR3 length is 14 residues. The germline V gene encodes CDR1 MDHEN and CDR2 SYDVKM. CDR3 region: CASSLGGGRTEAFF. DNA of the CDR3: TGTGCCAGCAGTCTAGGAGGTGGTAGAACTGAAGCTTTCTTT.

V gene TRBV10-3 combines with J gene TRBJ2-4; 9 bases are a match to TRBD1. The CDR3 has 16 residues. CDR1 is ENHRY and CDR2 is SYGVKD in the germline V gene. Trimming removed 0 bases from V and 7 bases from J; junction bases left unmatched: 7. CDR3 amino acids: CAISESPGQGPNIQYF. The CDR3 DNA is TGTGCCATCAGTGAGTCCCCGGGACAGGGCCCGAACATTCAGTACTTC.

The rearrangement links TRBV5-5 to TRBJ1-1, with a tentative D call TRBD1 (6 bases). The CDR3 spans 16 residues. V lost 3 bases, J lost 0 bases, and 15 bases lay in between. In germline, CDR1 is SGHKS, CDR2 YYEKEE (reference sequence). CDR3 DNA: TGTGCCAGCAGCTCGCTGACAGGCTTCATGAACACTGAAGCTTTCTTT. Translation: CASSSLTGFMNTEAFF.

This clone was observed once. This rearrangement joins TRBV15 to TRBJ1-1, with D possibly matching TRBD1 (6 bases). Trimming cost V 3 bases and J 9 bases, with 14 bases left between them. The CDR3 spans 13 residues. Germline lookup yields CDR1 LNHNV and CDR2 YYDKDF (reference sequence). The CDR3 here is CATSRTTGRQAFF. CDR3 bases: TGTGCCACCAGCAGGACAACAGGGAGACAAGCTTTCTTT.

This clone was recorded only once. The chain combines TRBV29-1 with TRBJ1-1, with D possibly being TRBD1 (5 bases). The CDR3 consists of 13 residues. Germline lookup yields CDR1 SQVTM and CDR2 ANQGSEA. Deletions cut 4 bases from V and 1 base from J, with 10 bases between. The CDR3 here is CSVGQNPNTEAFF. The CDR3 coding sequence is TGCAGCGTTGGACAGAACCCGAACACTGAAGCTTTCTTT. The complete variable domain, with remaining parts taken from reference TRBV29-1 and TRBJ1-1, reads SAVISQKPSRDICQRGTSLTIQCQVDSQVTMMFWYRQQPGQSLTLIATANQGSEATYESGFVIDKFPISRPNLTFSTLTVSNMSPEDSSIYLCSVGQNPNTEAFFGQGTRLTVV.

The chain uses TRBV11-2 and TRBJ2-2, with 10 bases that match TRBD1. J was trimmed by 6 bases and V by 6 bases; bases with no gene match: 10. The CDR3 is 16 amino acids. Per the germline V gene, CDR1 is SGHAT and CDR2 is FQNNGV. The DNA of the CDR3 is TGTGCCAGCAGACGCTCCGGGACAGGGGACTCCGGGGAGCTGTTTTTT. This codes for CASRRSGTGDSGELFF.

The chain recombines TRBV6-5 with TRBJ2-3, with D possibly being TRBD2 (6 bases). The germline gives CDR1 MNHEY, CDR2 SVGAGI. CDR3 length: 15 amino acids. Trimming cost V 2 bases and J 5 bases, with 14 bases left between them. The CDR3 DNA is TGTGCCAGCAGTTACCCTCCGGGGCGGGAAGATACGCAGTATTTT. As protein: CASSYPPGREDTQYF.

The chain carries TRBV30 and TRBJ1-2; no reliable D call. The V and J ends lost 4 bases and 0 bases respectively, with 9 bases between them. Germline values: CDR1 GTSNPN, CDR2 SVGIG (reference sequence). The CDR3 has 13 amino acids. Written as DNA, the CDR3 is TGTGCCTGGACCCACGAGCCTAACTATGGCTACACCTTC. This codes for CAWTHEPNYGYTF.

The chain recombines TRBV6-4 with TRBJ1-6; D is undetermined. The germline CDR1 and CDR2 sequences are MRHNA and SNTAGT. Trimming removed 3 bases from V and 7 bases from J, with 10 bases in between. CDR3 length: 14 residues. The CDR3 here is CASSDSPGNSPLHF. The DNA of the CDR3 is TGTGCCAGCAGTGATTCTCCAGGCAATTCACCCCTCCACTTT.

The rearrangement joins TRBV11-3 to TRBJ2-1; D is ambiguous. CDR1 SGHNT and CDR2 YENEEA come from the germline V gene. This CDR3 region has 13 residues. Trimming removed 1 base at V and 8 bases at J, with 9 bases between. DNA of the CDR3: TGTGCCAGCAGCTTAGGATGGTCGGATGAGCAGTTCTTC. It codes for CASSLGWSDEQFF.

This chain links TRBV5-4 with TRBJ2-1, with 9 positions matching TRBD2. J was trimmed by 8 bases and V by 4 bases; bases with no gene match: 7. The CDR3 extends over 14 amino acids. CDR1 is SGHNT and CDR2 is YYREEE in the germline V gene (reference sequence). The CDR3 DNA is TGTGCCAGCAGCATCGGGACTAGCATCGATGAGCAGTTCTTC. It translates to CASSIGTSIDEQFF.

The rearrangement joins TRBV6-6 to TRBJ1-1; 7 positions match TRBD1. The CDR3 sequence is 14 residues long. Per germline, CDR1 MNHNY and CDR2 SVGAGI (reference sequence). V shed 2 bases, J shed 6 bases, and the junction held 6 bases outside the gene matches. The CDR3 region is CASSYTNRGPEAFF. The DNA for the CDR3 is TGTGCCAGCAGTTACACAAACAGGGGACCTGAAGCTTTCTTT.

The V gene is TRBV13, the J gene TRBJ2-2; TRBD2 matches 11 bases. Trimming took 2 bases from V and 5 from J; bases not matched to a gene: 7. CDR3 length: 17 residues. The germline V gene has CDR1 PRHDT and CDR2 FYEKMQ (reference sequence). CDR3 in amino acids: CASSLITSGSGTGELFF. In nucleotides, the CDR3 is TGTGCCAGCAGCTTAATAACTAGCGGGAGCGGGACCGGGGAGCTGTTTTTT. Full variable domain (missing parts from reference TRBV13 and TRBJ2-2): AAGVIQSPRHLIKEKRETATLKCYPIPRHDTVYWYQQGPGQDPQFLISFYEKMQSDKGSIPDRFSAQQFSDYHSELNMSSLELGDSALYFCASSLITSGSGTGELFFGEGSRLTVL.

The chain couples TRBV2 to TRBJ1-5, with 9 nucleotides matching TRBD1. With 2 bases clipped from V and 3 bases from J, the junction kept 5 bases outside the gene matches. Looked up from germline, CDR1 is SNHLY and CDR2 is FYNNEI. This CDR3 spans 16 amino acids. This CDR3 reads CASSERTGAFNQPQHF. The CDR3 DNA is TGTGCCAGCAGTGAAAGGACAGGGGCGTTCAATCAGCCCCAGCATTTT.